What follows are 9 T cell receptor beta chains derived from one specimen sequenced in a study of cytomegalovirus exposure and HLA in healthy donors. PCR amplification relied on 60 Vbeta primers (plus 13 Jbeta primers). The assay was immunoSEQ multiplex PCR, and TCRdb's table has in-frame clones only and misses some. The sample carries around 100,000 clones, 65% to 75% recorded once. Sequencing was done on a sample of PBMCs. Receptors were obtained from a man aged 25 to 45 in good health and CMV-seropositive.

The V call is TRBV29-1, the J call TRBJ1-6, with D possibly TRBD1 on 5 matching bases. V was trimmed by 4 bases and J by 9 bases, leaving 19 bases between them. The CDR3 is 15 amino acids. CDR1 is SQVTM and CDR2 is ANQGSEA in the germline V gene. The CDR3 DNA is TGCAGCGTTGCGGGGGGGGTCCAACCTAGTTCACCCCTCCACTTT. It codes for CSVAGGVQPSSPLHF.

This clone came up once. The chain combines TRBV2 with TRBJ2-5, with 7 bases aligning to TRBD1. Germline assignment: CDR1 SNHLY and CDR2 FYNNEI. This CDR3 region has 14 residues. V shed 6 bases, J shed 2 bases, and the junction held 6 bases outside the gene matches. CDR3 sequence: CASSPGTAQETQYF. The CDR3 DNA reads as TGTGCCAGCAGCCCGGGGACAGCACAAGAGACCCAGTACTTC. Complete variable domain (other parts from reference TRBV2 and TRBJ2-5): EPEVTQTPSHQVTQMGQEVILRCVPISNHLYFYWYRQILGQKVEFLVSFYNNEISEKSEIFDDQFSVERPDGSNFTLKIRSTKLEDSAMYFCASSPGTAQETQYFGPGTRLLVL.

This clone was seen a handful of times. The chain is built from TRBV4-1 and TRBJ2-6; D is perhaps TRBD1 (6 bases). The CDR3 length is 21 residues. V shed 1 base and J shed 1 base, with 23 bases lying between them. The germline gives CDR1 MGHRA, CDR2 YSYEKL. The CDR3 is CASSQGGFVGFRGSGANVLTF. The CDR3 coding sequence is TGCGCCAGCAGCCAAGGAGGTTTCGTAGGATTCAGGGGTTCTGGGGCCAACGTCCTGACTTTC.

The rearrangement uses TRBV20-1 and TRBJ1-1; D call uncertain. V shed 5 bases and J shed 4 bases, with 8 bases lying between them. The CDR3 is 11 residues long. CDR1 DFQATT and CDR2 SNEGSKA come from the germline V gene (reference sequence). This chain's CDR3 is CSAPRSTEAFF. In nucleotides, the CDR3 is TGCAGTGCTCCCCGGTCCACTGAAGCTTTCTTT.

This chain uses TRBV2 with TRBJ1-4; D not certain. This CDR3 contains 15 residues. Trimming took off 3 bases at V and 7 bases at J, with 15 bases between the two ends. CDR1 is SNHLY, CDR2 FYNNEI, per germline. CDR3 residues: CASSEEAAAGEKLFF. The CDR3 DNA follows: TGTGCCAGCAGTGAGGAGGCCGCCGCGGGTGAAAAACTGTTTTTT.

This chain joins TRBV19 and TRBJ1-3; D is ambiguous. The V end lost 10 bases, the J end lost 0 bases, and 10 bases lay between the germline ends. Germline V gene sequence: CDR1 LNHDA, CDR2 SQIVND (reference sequence). CDR3 length: 13 residues. Written as DNA, the CDR3 is TGTGCCACGGCCGGGTCCTCTGGAAACACCATATATTTT. This encodes CATAGSSGNTIYF.

The chain couples TRBV5-1 to TRBJ1-1, with 12 bases fitting TRBD1. CDR1 is SGHRS, CDR2 YFSETQ, per germline. This CDR3 has 19 residues. V gave up 0 bases and J gave up 1 base; unmatched junction bases: 10. The chain's CDR3 is CASSLDWPGQGAGNTEAFF. In DNA form, the CDR3 reads TGCGCCAGCAGCTTGGATTGGCCGGGACAGGGGGCGGGGAACACTGAAGCTTTCTTT. The variable domain in full, completed from reference TRBV5-1 and TRBJ1-1, reads KAGVTQTPRYLIKTRGQQVTLSCSPISGHRSVSWYQQTPGQGLQFLFEYFSETQRNKGNFPGRFSGRQFSNSRSEMNVSTLELGDSALYLCASSLDWPGQGAGNTEAFFGQGTRLTVV.

This rearrangement joins TRBV5-4 to TRBJ2-3, with a tentative D call TRBD1 (5 bases). The CDR3 is 13 residues long. Looked up from germline, CDR1 is SGHNT and CDR2 is YYREEE (reference sequence). V gave up 0 bases and J gave up 6 bases, with 8 bases separating them. CDR3 nucleotide sequence: TGTGCCAGCAGCTTGGGGGGCCCGGATACGCAGTATTTT. Amino acid sequence: CASSLGGPDTQYF.

DNA of the CDR3: TGTGCCAGCCAGGACAGAATCTCCTACGAGCAGTACTTC. It codes for CASQDRISYEQYF. This chain connects TRBV25-1 to TRBJ2-7; D perhaps matches TRBD1 (6 bases). V shed 8 bases and J shed 0 bases, with 11 bases lying between them. Germline V gene lookup returns CDR1 MGHDK and CDR2 SYGVNS. The CDR3 extends over 13 amino acids.